The TCR beta chain under discussion was sequenced for a study of blood T cells in healthy people across ages. Overall study results and limits: When set beside aged donors, long-lived donors presented more naive CD4+ cells and higher diversity. Age brought a roughly linear fall in TCR beta diversity measured per million T cells.

There are 15 residues in the CDR3. Trimming took 5 bases from V and 0 from J; bases not matched to a gene: 6. Germline V CDR1 and CDR2: ENHRY, SYGVKD. For the second PCR, which ran for about 7 to 11 cycles, a sample-barcoded 5' primer and a J-beta primer mix were used. TCRdb independently ran MiXCR on the 5' RACE reads; one entry per CDR3 protein. Altogether fewer than 700,000 distinct CDR3 sequences are present, roughly 43% being singletons, with the ten largest covering about 32%. As concerns this clonotype: The antigen is undetermined.

The source is an older man in good health. Sequences were obtained from blood. The chain combines TRBV10-3 with TRBJ1-1; TRBD1 matches 7 bases. CDR3 coding DNA: TGTGCCATCAGTACAGGACAGGCCATGAACACTGAAGCTTTCTTT. This sequence encodes CAISTGQAMNTEAFF.